This T cell receptor beta chain was obtained from a study of blood T cell repertoires in COVID-19. Germline loops: CDR1 SGHAT, CDR2 FQNNGV. The CDR3 spans 14 residues. Points on this clone: A much bigger clone sits one base away, suggesting this may be a read error.

Using immunoSEQ multiplex PCR, the repertoire was profiled, and TCRdb retains in-frame clones only, with some absent. The table lists about 82,000 clones, about four fifths of them singletons. Sequenced: peripheral blood. This rearrangement joins TRBV11-2 to TRBJ1-5; tentatively, D is TRBD1 (6 bases). This clonotype originated in a woman between 40 and 50 years old with active or convalescent COVID-19. The CDR3: CASNLTAGVQPQHF. CDR3 in DNA: TGTGCCAGCAACTTAACGGCAGGGGTTCAGCCCCAGCATTTT.